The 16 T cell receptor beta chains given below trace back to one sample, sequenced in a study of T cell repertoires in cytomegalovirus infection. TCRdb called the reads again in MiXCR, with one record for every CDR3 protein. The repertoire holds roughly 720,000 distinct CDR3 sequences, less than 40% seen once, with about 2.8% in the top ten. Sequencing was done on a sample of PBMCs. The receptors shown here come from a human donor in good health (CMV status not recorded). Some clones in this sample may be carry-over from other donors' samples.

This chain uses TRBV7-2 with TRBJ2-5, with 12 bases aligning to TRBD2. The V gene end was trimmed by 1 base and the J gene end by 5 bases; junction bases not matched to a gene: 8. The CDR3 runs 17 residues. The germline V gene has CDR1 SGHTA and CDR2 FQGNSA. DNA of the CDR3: TGTGCCAGCAGCTTAGTCGGTCGACTAGCGGGAGCGGAGACCCAGTACTTC. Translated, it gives CASSLVGRLAGAETQYF.

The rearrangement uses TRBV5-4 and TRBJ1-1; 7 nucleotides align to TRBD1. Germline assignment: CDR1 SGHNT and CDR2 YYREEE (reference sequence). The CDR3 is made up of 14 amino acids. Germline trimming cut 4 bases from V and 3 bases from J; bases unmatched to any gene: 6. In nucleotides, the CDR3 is TGTGCCAGCAGCCAGCAGGGGGGGGACACTGAAGCTTTCTTT. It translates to CASSQQGGDTEAFF.

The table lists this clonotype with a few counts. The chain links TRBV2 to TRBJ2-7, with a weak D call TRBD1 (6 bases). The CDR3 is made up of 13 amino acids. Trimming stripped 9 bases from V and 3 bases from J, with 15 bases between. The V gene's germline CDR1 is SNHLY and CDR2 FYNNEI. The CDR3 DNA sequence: TGTGCCAGTTGGACAGTTCCCAACTACGAGCAGTACTTC. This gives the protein CASWTVPNYEQYF. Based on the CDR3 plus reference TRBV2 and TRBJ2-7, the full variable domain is EPEVTQTPSHQVTQMGQEVILRCVPISNHLYFYWYRQILGQKVEFLVSFYNNEISEKSEIFDDQFSVERPDGSNFTLKIRSTKLEDSAMYFCASWTVPNYEQYFGPGTRLTVT.

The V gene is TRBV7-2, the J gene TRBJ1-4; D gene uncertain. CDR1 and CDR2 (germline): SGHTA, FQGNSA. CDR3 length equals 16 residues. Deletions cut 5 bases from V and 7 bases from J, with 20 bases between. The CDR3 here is CASSLKYDTEGEKLFF. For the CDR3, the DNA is TGTGCCAGCAGCCTAAAGTACGATACTGAGGGTGAAAAACTGTTTTTT. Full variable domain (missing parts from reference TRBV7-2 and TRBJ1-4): GAGVSQSPSNKVTEKGKDVELRCDPISGHTALYWYRQSLGQGLEFLIYFQGNSAPDKSGLPSDRFSAERTGGSVSTLTIQRTQQEDSAVYLCASSLKYDTEGEKLFFGSGTQLSVL.

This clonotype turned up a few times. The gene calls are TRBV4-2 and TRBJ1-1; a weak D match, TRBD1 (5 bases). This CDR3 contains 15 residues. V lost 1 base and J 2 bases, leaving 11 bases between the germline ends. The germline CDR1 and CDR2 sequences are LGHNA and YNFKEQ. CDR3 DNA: TGTGCCAGCAGCCAAGCGGGACGGGGCAACACTGAAGCTTTCTTT. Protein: CASSQAGRGNTEAFF.

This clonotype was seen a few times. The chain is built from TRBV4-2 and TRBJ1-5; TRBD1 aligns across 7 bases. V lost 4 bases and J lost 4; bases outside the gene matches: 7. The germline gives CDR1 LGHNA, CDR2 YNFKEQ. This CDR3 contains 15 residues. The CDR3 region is CASSRTGESNQPQHF. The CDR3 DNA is TGTGCCAGCAGCCGCACAGGGGAATCGAATCAGCCCCAGCATTTT.

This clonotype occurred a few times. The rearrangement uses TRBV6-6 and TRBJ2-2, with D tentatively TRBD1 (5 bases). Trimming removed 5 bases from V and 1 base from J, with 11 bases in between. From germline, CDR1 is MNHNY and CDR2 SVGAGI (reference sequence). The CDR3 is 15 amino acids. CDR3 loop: CASSPRTQNTGELFF. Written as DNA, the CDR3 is TGTGCCAGCAGTCCTCGGACACAGAACACCGGGGAGCTGTTTTTT.

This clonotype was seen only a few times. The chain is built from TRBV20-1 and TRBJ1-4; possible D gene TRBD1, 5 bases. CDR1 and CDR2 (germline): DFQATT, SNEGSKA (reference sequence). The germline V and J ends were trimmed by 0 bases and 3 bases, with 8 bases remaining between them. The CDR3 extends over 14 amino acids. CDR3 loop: CSAREAGPNEKLFF. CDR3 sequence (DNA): TGCAGTGCTAGAGAAGCAGGGCCTAATGAAAAACTGTTTTTT.

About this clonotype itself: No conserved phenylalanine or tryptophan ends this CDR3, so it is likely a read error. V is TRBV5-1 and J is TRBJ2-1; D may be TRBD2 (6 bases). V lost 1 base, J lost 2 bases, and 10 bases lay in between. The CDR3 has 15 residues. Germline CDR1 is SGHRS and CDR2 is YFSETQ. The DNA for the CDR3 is TGCGCCAGCAGCTTGAACGGGAGCCCCTACAATGAGCAGTTCTCC. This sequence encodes CASSLNGSPYNEQFS.

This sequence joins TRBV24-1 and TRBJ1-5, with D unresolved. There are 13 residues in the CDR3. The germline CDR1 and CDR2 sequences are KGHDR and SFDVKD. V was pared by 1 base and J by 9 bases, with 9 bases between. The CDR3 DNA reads TGTGCCACCAGTGATTTCTCGTCGGGGCCCCAGCATTTT. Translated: CATSDFSSGPQHF.

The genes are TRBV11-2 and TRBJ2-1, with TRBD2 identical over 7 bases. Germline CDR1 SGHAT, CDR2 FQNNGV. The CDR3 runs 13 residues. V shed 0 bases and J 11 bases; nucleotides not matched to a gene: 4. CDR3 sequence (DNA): TGTGCCAGCAGCTTAGATGAGCGGGGAAAGCAGTTCTTC. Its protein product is CASSLDERGKQFF.

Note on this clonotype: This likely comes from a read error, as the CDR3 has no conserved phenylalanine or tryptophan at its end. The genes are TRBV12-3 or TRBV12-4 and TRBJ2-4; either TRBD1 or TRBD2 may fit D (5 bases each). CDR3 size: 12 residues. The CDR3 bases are TGTACCTGCAGCGCCGGGACCAACATTCAGTACTGC. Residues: CTCSAGTNIQYC.

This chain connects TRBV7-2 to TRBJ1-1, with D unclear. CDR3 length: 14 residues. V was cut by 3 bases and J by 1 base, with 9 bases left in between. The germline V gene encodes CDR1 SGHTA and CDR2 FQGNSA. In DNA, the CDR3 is TGTGCCAGCAGCTTCCCGGAGTCGAACACTGAAGCTTTCTTT. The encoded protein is CASSFPESNTEAFF.

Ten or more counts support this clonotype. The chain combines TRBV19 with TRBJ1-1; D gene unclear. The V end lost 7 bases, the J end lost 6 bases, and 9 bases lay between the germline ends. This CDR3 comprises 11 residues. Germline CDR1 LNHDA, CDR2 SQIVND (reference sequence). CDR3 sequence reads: CASMRSPEAFF. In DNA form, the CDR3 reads TGTGCCAGTATGAGGAGTCCTGAAGCTTTCTTT.

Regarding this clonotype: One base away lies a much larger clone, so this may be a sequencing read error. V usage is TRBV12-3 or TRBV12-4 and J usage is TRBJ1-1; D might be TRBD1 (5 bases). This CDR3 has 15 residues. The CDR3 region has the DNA TGTGCCAGCATTTTAGCGCTTGGGGGTAACACTGAAGCTTTCTTT. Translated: CASILALGGNTEAFF.

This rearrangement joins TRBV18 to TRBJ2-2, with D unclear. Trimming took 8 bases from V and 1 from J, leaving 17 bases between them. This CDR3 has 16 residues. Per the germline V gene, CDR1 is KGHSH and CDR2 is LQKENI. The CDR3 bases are TGTGCCAGCGCAACACTGAGTTTGAGGAACACCGGGGAGCTGTTTTTT. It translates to CASATLSLRNTGELFF.